The entry below describes one T cell receptor (beta chain). Its antigen specificity is not known. Base qualities are not at hand, and no much larger clone is one base apart. This sample was taken from a study of blood T cell repertoires in COVID-19 (TCRdb year 2020). General notes on the study: The collaborator samples originated in the United States, Italy and Spain and spanned the acute and convalescent phases of COVID-19. The dataset comprised deeply sampled blood TCRbeta repertoires from subjects exposed to, actively infected with, or recovered from COVID-19. Where available, HLA class I and class II types were taken from metadata supplied by the sample provider and were not determined by assay-based typing. A de-identified subject ID, COVID-19 status, age in years and sex were almost always included in the sample metadata. The material from the prospective study consisted of cDNA or gDNA derived from T cells, B-cell-depleted T cells, or PBMCs. The samples were drawn from the first 160 participants of the ongoing ImmuneRACE study and from about 1,200 subjects provided by 6 global collaborators. A freely available public database, intended as a resource for researchers studying the immune response to SARS-CoV-2, is where the repertoires were released.

Enrolling through a virtual design, the prospective study's participants ranged in age from about 18 to 89 years and lived across 24 United States geographic areas. In the prospective study, participants were assigned to cohorts based on the clinical history participants reported in a screening survey and a study questionnaire. For ImmuneRACE Cohort 3, a participant was defined as recovered based on two consecutive negative NP/OP PCR tests, clearance by a healthcare professional, or resolution of symptoms. Mobile phlebotomists in the prospective study collected whole blood, serum and a nasopharyngeal or oropharyngeal swab from every participant. Additional blood draws and questionnaires over a 2-month period could optionally be provided by prospective study participants. Before DNA extraction, blood samples from the prospective study were shipped at room temperature or frozen. TCRbeta CDR3 regions were amplified from genomic DNA by means of the immunoSEQ Assay, a bias-controlled multiplex PCR. Per the original workflow: The number of nucleated cells in each sample was estimated from the amplification of reference gene primers within the assay. To quantify the absolute abundance of each unique TCRbeta CDR3 rearrangement, sequence reads were collapsed and filtered. For each sample, productive Simpson clonality was calculated as the square root of Simpson's diversity index over productive rearrangements. TCRdb holds this immuneACCESS table with in-frame rearrangements only. Some clones are missing; in checked studies, unresolved V genes explain under half, and the rest has no known cause. The DNA was the basis for D and trimming; V, J and clone size are from that table. For this sample the table gives 250,000 to 300,000 clones, of which 70% to 90% were detected only once. The ten largest clones capture 1.9% of the sample.

General findings and caveats noted by the study authors: How much clinical and demographic metadata was included differed by source and by participant, and the metadata was provided uncurated.

The receptor comes from a woman in her forties or fifties who had recovered from COVID-19. The specimen sequenced was PBMCs or T cells enriched from blood (not recorded which).

The CDR3 loop reads CASSWEVGYGYTF. The DNA sequence is given as TGCGCCAGCAGCTGGGAGGTGGGCTATGGCTACACCTTC. The chain uses TRBV5-1 and TRBJ1-2; no confident D gene assignment can be made. From the germline V gene, CDR1 is SGHRS and CDR2 is YFSETQ. From the cysteine through the phenylalanine, the CDR3 covers 13 amino acids. Of all the DNA, just the CDR3 is kept, 39 bases in frame from base 1. V drops 3 bases and J drops 4 bases, leaving 10 bases in between.